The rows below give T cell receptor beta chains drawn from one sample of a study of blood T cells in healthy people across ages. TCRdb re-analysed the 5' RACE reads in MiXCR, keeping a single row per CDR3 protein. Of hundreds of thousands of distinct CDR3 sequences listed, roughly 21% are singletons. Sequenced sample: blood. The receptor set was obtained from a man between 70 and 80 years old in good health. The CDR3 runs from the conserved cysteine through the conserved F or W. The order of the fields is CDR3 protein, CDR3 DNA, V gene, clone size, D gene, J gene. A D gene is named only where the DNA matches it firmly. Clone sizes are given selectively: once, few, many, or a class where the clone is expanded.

CASSGENTYEQYF | TGCGCCAGCAGCGGGGAAAATACCTACGAGCAGTACTTC | TRBV5-1 | . | . | TRBJ2-7
CASSLEQLLAKNIQYF | TGTGCCAGCAGCTTAGAGCAATTACTAGCCAAAAACATTCAGTACTTC | TRBV11-2 | . | . | TRBJ2-4
CSADPLTGAYEQYF | TGCAGTGCTGACCCCTTGACCGGGGCCTACGAGCAGTACTTC | TRBV20-1 | . | . | TRBJ2-7
CASSQEAPTIGETQYF | TGCGCCAGCAGCCAAGAGGCACCTACTATAGGGGAGACCCAGTACTTC | TRBV4-1 | few | . | TRBJ2-5
CSATNSGKGAKNIQYF | TGCAGTGCCACAAATAGCGGGAAGGGAGCCAAAAACATTCAGTACTTC | TRBV20-1 | . | TRBD2 | TRBJ2-4
CATSDGLGEQYF | TGTGCCACCAGTGATGGGCTAGGCGAGCAGTACTTC | TRBV24-1 | . | . | TRBJ2-7
CASGPASGPALNYEQYF | TGTGCCAGCGGGCCAGCAAGTGGGCCGGCCCTAAACTACGAGCAGTACTTC | TRBV28 | few | . | TRBJ2-7
CASSALGLAGDTQYF | TGTGCCAGCAGCGCCCTAGGACTAGCGGGAGATACGCAGTATTTT | TRBV2 | . | TRBD2 | TRBJ2-3
CASRVGPNTGELFF | TGTGCCAGCCGGGTGGGGCCGAACACCGGGGAGCTGTTTTTT | TRBV7-2 | . | . | TRBJ2-2
CASSLDLRANTEAFF | TGTGCCAGCAGCTTAGACTTGCGGGCTAACACTGAAGCTTTCTTT | TRBV11-2 | once | . | TRBJ1-1
CASSPQGKEGYTF | TGTGCCAGCAGTCCTCAGGGGAAGGAAGGCTACACCTTC | TRBV12-3/TRBV12-4 | few | . | TRBJ1-2
CASSNYYYEQYF | TGTGCCAGTAGTAACTACTACTACGAGCAGTACTTC | TRBV19 | . | . | TRBJ2-7
CASSPHPQEGQGYEQYF | TGTGCCAGCAGCCCCCACCCACAAGAGGGACAGGGCTACGAGCAGTACTTC | TRBV14 | . | TRBD1 | TRBJ2-7
CASSGGQLFNEKLFF | TGCGCCAGCAGCGGAGGGCAGCTCTTCAATGAAAAACTGTTTTTT | TRBV5-1 | few | . | TRBJ1-4
CASSRTITDSNTEAFF | TGTGCCAGCAGCAGAACCATCACAGACAGTAACACTGAAGCTTTCTTT | TRBV6-1 | . | . | TRBJ1-1
CASSGLAGGFKTYEQYF | TGCGCCAGCAGCGGGCTAGCGGGAGGATTTAAGACCTACGAGCAGTACTTC | TRBV5-1 | few | TRBD2 | TRBJ2-7
CASSLVAGGYETQYF | TGTGCCAGCAGCTTAGTGGCGGGAGGGTATGAGACCCAGTACTTC | TRBV7-2 | many | TRBD2 | TRBJ2-5
CASSLYPGFTQTSTDTQYF | TGTGCCAGCAGCTTGTACCCGGGTTTTACACAGACTAGCACAGATACGCAGTATTTT | TRBV7-2 | . | . | TRBJ2-3
CASSHGAGGPRHEQFF | TGTGCCAGCAGCCATGGGGCGGGAGGCCCGAGGCATGAGCAGTTCTTC | TRBV9 | . | TRBD2 | TRBJ2-1
CASSPGRVGELFF | TGTGCCAGCAGCCCGGGACGCGTCGGGGAGCTGTTTTTT | TRBV7-2 | . | . | TRBJ2-2
CASSLQTYSYEQYF | TGCGCCAGCAGCTTACAGACCTACTCCTACGAGCAGTACTTC | TRBV5-1 | . | . | TRBJ2-7
CAISLAGVPDTQYF | TGTGCCATCAGTCTAGCGGGAGTACCAGATACGCAGTATTTT | TRBV10-3 | . | TRBD2 | TRBJ2-3
CASSLALGTNTEAFF | TGCGCCAGCAGCTTGGCCTTGGGAACAAACACTGAAGCTTTCTTT | TRBV5-1 | few | . | TRBJ1-1
CASSLSLRQGVNQPQHF | TGTGCTAGCAGCTTGAGCTTGAGACAGGGGGTAAATCAGCCCCAGCATTTT | TRBV7-7 | . | TRBD1 | TRBJ1-5
CASSFQTALAKNIQYF | TGTGCCAGCAGCTTTCAAACAGCGCTAGCCAAAAACATTCAGTACTTC | TRBV5-5 | . | . | TRBJ2-4